What follows describes a single TCR beta chain. The data were obtained in a study of blood T cell repertoires in COVID-19. Repertoires were generated with immunoSEQ multiplex PCR, while TCRdb's copy carries only in-frame clones and drops some. There are 240,000 or so clones in the sample; about nine tenths occur only once, and approximately 0.9% lies in the top ten. Trimming removed 3 bases at V and 1 base at J, with 10 bases between. Germline V gene data show CDR1 as KGHSH and CDR2 as LQKENI. The CDR3 sequence is 14 residues long. The genes are TRBV18 and TRBJ2-7, with D unclear. This TCR derives from a middle-aged man who had been exposed to COVID-19. The specimen was PBMCs or T cells enriched from blood (not recorded which). The CDR3 is CASSPPSRSYEQYF. For the CDR3, the DNA is TGTGCCAGCTCACCCCCTTCTAGGTCCTACGAGCAGTACTTC.